The rows below give T cell receptor beta chains drawn from one sample of a study of low-dose radiotherapy and immunotherapy resistance in tumors. TCRdb re-called the reads with MiXCR, one entry per CDR3 protein. The sample carries around 64,000 distinct CDR3 sequences, approximately 26% recorded once. This sample comprised PBMCs, obtained before treatment. These receptors were collected from a male donor with rectosigmoid adenocarcinoma. Each CDR3 is given with its conserved first and last residue. Each record gives: J gene, clone size, D gene, V gene, CDR3 DNA, CDR3 protein. The D gene is left open where the match is weak. Only some rows state a clone size, as once, few, many or a class for expanded clones.

TRBJ2-2 | NA | NA | TRBV9 | TGTGCCAGCAGCGTAGTGGGGGGTACCGGGGAGCTGTTTTTT | CASSVVGGTGELFF
TRBJ2-3 | NA | NA | TRBV6-8 | TGTGCCACCAAGTGGGGGGGCGGTGAACTGGATACGCAGTATTTT | CATKWGGGELDTQYF
TRBJ2-7 | many | TRBD2 | TRBV28 | TGTGCCAGCAGCCTCGGGACTAGTGGCTACGAGCAGTACTTC | CASSLGTSGYEQYF
TRBJ2-7 | many | TRBD1 | TRBV2 | TGTGCCAGCGTTGGTATCCTAAGGGGGCGGTCCTACGAGCAGTACTTC | CASVGILRGRSYEQYF
TRBJ2-1 | NA | TRBD2 | TRBV28 | TGTGCCAGCAGTCGACTAGCGGCCTACAATGAGCAGTTCTTC | CASSRLAAYNEQFF
TRBJ2-7 | once | NA | TRBV11-2 | TGTGCCAGCAGCGCTTGGGTTGGGGTTGACTACGAGCAGTACTTC | CASSAWVGVDYEQYF
TRBJ1-1 | many | NA | TRBV28 | TGTGCCGGTAAGGGGAACACTGAAGCTTTCTTT | CAGKGNTEAFF
TRBJ2-3 | many | NA | TRBV10-3 | TGTGCCATTCGGGGTAGCCACCGTGATACGCAGTATTTT | CAIRGSHRDTQYF
TRBJ1-3 | many | NA | TRBV18 | TGTGCCAGCTCACCTAAGACAGACTCTGGAAATACCATATATTTT | CASSPKTDSGNTIYF
TRBJ2-2 | many | NA | TRBV6-6 | TGTGCCAGCAGTTACCGGAGGGACGGGGAGCTGTTTTTT | CASSYRRDGELFF
TRBJ2-1 | NA | NA | TRBV20-1 | TGCAGTGCTAGAGAAGACGGTTGGCTAAGGGGGGGGGATGAGCAGTTCTTC | CSAREDGWLRGGDEQFF
TRBJ1-6 | few | TRBD1 | TRBV5-4 | TGTGCCAGCAGTGACAGGGGAGTGAATTCACCCCTCCACTTT | CASSDRGVNSPLHF
TRBJ2-7 | few | NA | TRBV6-2/TRBV6-3 | TGTGCCAGCAGTTACCCGGTCGCGGGGATAGAGAACTCCTACGAGCAGTACTTC | CASSYPVAGIENSYEQYF
TRBJ1-2 | NA | NA | TRBV5-1 | NA | CASTNQTSMYLCASSLGLGLGYTF
TRBJ2-5 | NA | NA | TRBV6-5 | TGTGCCAGCGGACAAGAGACCCAGTACTTC | CASGQETQYF
TRBJ1-2 | many | NA | TRBV27 | TGTGCCAGCAGTTCCGTGGACAGTTCTGGCTACACCTTC | CASSSVDSSGYTF
TRBJ1-3 | many | NA | TRBV5-1 | TGCGCCAGCAGCTTGGCAGCAGGCTCTGGAAACACCATATATTTT | CASSLAAGSGNTIYF
TRBJ2-7 | NA | TRBD1 | TRBV5-1 | TGCGCCAGCCCGGGACAGGGGAAGGACGAGCAGTACTTC | CASPGQGKDEQYF
TRBJ2-5 | many | NA | TRBV7-9 | TGTGCCAGCAGCTACGAGCAGGGTTGGGGAGAGACCCAGTACTTC | CASSYEQGWGETQYF
TRBJ2-1 | many | TRBD2 | TRBV7-2 | TGTGCCAGCAGCTTTTCGACGGGGGGTATGTTCTTC | CASSFSTGGMFF
TRBJ2-2 | NA | NA | TRBV29-1 | TGCAGCGTTGTTCCAAGGAACACCGGGGAGCTGTTTTTT | CSVVPRNTGELFF
TRBJ2-3 | many | NA | TRBV6-4 | TGTGCCAGCAGTGAGCGGGGTGGCCCGGAGGCAGATACGCAGTATTTT | CASSERGGPEADTQYF
TRBJ1-1 | many | NA | TRBV20-1 | TGCAGTGCCCAATTACCGACAGGAGCGAACACTGAAGCTTTCTTT | CSAQLPTGANTEAFF
TRBJ2-5 | many | NA | TRBV28 | TGTGCCAGCAGTTTAGGATATGGCCAAGAGACCCAGTACTTC | CASSLGYGQETQYF
TRBJ2-3 | many | TRBD2 | TRBV4-2 | TGTGCCAGCAGCCAAGTGGGGACCTTAGCGGGGGGGCTAAATGGTGATACGCAGTATTTT | CASSQVGTLAGGLNGDTQYF
TRBJ1-2 | NA | NA | TRBV30 | TGTGCCTGGAGTGTAGCGCAGGGACCATCTGGCTACACCTTC | CAWSVAQGPSGYTF
TRBJ1-2 | many | NA | TRBV6-5 | TGTGCCAGCCGACCGCGTAGGGCGCTTGGCTACACCTTC | CASRPRRALGYTF
TRBJ2-7 | many | TRBD1 | TRBV12-3/TRBV12-4 | TGTGCCAGCAGTTGGACAGGGGGATCCTACTACGAGCAGTACTTC | CASSWTGGSYYEQYF
TRBJ2-1 | NA | TRBD1 | TRBV5-1 | TGCGCCAGCAGCCCCTCGACAGGGGGTAATGAGCAGTTCTTC | CASSPSTGGNEQFF
TRBJ2-1 | once | TRBD1 | TRBV5-1 | TGCGCCAGCAGCTTGGCCCGGGGACAGAGCTCCTACAATGAGCAGTTCTTC | CASSLARGQSSYNEQFF
TRBJ2-5 | many | NA | TRBV27 | TGTGCCAGCAGTTTACTTCGTCAGGGGGGAGGAGAGACCCAGTACTTC | CASSLLRQGGGETQYF
TRBJ1-4 | NA | TRBD1 | TRBV7-3 | TGTGCCAGCAGCTTAACGTTGAGCTCGACAGGGGATAATGAAAAACTGTTTTTT | CASSLTLSSTGDNEKLFF
TRBJ1-6 | many | TRBD1 | TRBV28 | TGTGCCAGCAGTCGGGACAGCTCCTATAATTCACCCCTCCACTTT | CASSRDSSYNSPLHF
TRBJ2-1 | NA | TRBD2 | TRBV20-1 | TGCAGTGCTAGAGGAAGAGGACTAGCGGGACTAAACAATGAGCAGTTCTTC | CSARGRGLAGLNNEQFF
TRBJ1-1 | NA | TRBD1 | TRBV19 | TGTGCCAGTAGTTCGGGACAGGGGAAAACTGAAGCTTTCTTT | CASSSGQGKTEAFF
TRBJ2-5 | many | NA | TRBV5-1 | TGCGCCAGCAGCTCGATCGGACAGCAAGAGACCCAGTACTTC | CASSSIGQQETQYF
TRBJ1-1 | NA | NA | TRBV3-1 | TGTGCCAGCAGCCAAGCAGGGAGGGGTACTGAAGCTTTCTTT | CASSQAGRGTEAFF
TRBJ2-7 | many | TRBD2 | TRBV19 | TGTGCCAGCGGGAGGGGGGGGAATTACGAGCAGTACTTC | CASGRGGNYEQYF
TRBJ1-6 | many | NA | TRBV5-5 | TGTGCCAGCAGCTTGCGGGTACCCGGGCCTTATAATTCACCCCTCCACTTT | CASSLRVPGPYNSPLHF
TRBJ2-3 | many | TRBD2 | TRBV12-3/TRBV12-4 | TGTGCCAGCAGTCTAGCGGGGGGCCGGGATACGCAGTATTTT | CASSLAGGRDTQYF
TRBJ1-1 | many | TRBD1 | TRBV7-9 | TGTGCCAGCAGCCCGAGACAGGGAGGGGATCCTGAAGCTTTCTTT | CASSPRQGGDPEAFF
TRBJ2-7 | NA | NA | TRBV18 | TGTGCCAGCTCCGACCGGGACCTCCGTCCCGACGAGCAGTACTTC | CASSDRDLRPDEQYF
TRBJ2-7 | many | TRBD2 | TRBV7-2 | TGTGCCAGCAGCCAGCGGGGAGGGCGATTCTACGAGCAGTACTTC | CASSQRGGRFYEQYF
TRBJ2-2 | NA | NA | TRBV23-1 | TGCGCCAGCAGTCAACGCCAGGGGATGAACACCGGGGAGCTGTTTTTT | CASSQRQGMNTGELFF
TRBJ2-3 | many | NA | TRBV3-1 | TGTGCCAGCAGCCTACAGGGGAGGGATACGCAGTATTTT | CASSLQGRDTQYF
TRBJ1-1 | many | NA | TRBV14 | TGTGCCAGCAGCGTGGCCGGAGGGAGGGGCACTGAAGCTTTCTTT | CASSVAGGRGTEAFF
TRBJ2-3 | many | NA | TRBV7-8 | TGTGCCAGCAGCGGAGATCTTGGAACTGACGTCGATACGCAGTATTTT | CASSGDLGTDVDTQYF
TRBJ2-5 | NA | NA | TRBV11-1 | TGTGCCAGCAGCCATGAGCTAATCCGGTACTTC | CASSHELIRYF
TRBJ1-1 | many | NA | TRBV7-8 | TGTGCCAGCAGCCCGAGGACCGGTAGAGACACTGAAGCTTTCTTT | CASSPRTGRDTEAFF
TRBJ1-1 | many | NA | TRBV28 | TGTGCCAGCAGCCCCTCCGAGGGCAGAAACACTGAAGCTTTCTTT | CASSPSEGRNTEAFF
TRBJ2-2 | many | TRBD1 | TRBV7-9 | TGTGCCAGCAGACGTGCCGGACAGGGGATTACCGGGGAGCTGTTTTTT | CASRRAGQGITGELFF
TRBJ2-5 | many | NA | TRBV5-1 | TGCGCCAGCAGCTTGGTAGGCCAAGAGACCCAGTACTTC | CASSLVGQETQYF
TRBJ2-5 | many | TRBD1 | TRBV12-5 | TGTGCTAGTGGTTCCTTAACAGGGGCCCAAGAGACCCAGTACTTC | CASGSLTGAQETQYF
TRBJ2-1 | NA | TRBD1 | TRBV24-1 | TGTGCCACCAGTGTTCTCTCGGGACAGGGGGCCACTGAGCAGTTCTTC | CATSVLSGQGATEQFF
TRBJ1-3 | many | NA | TRBV18 | TGTGCCAGCTCACCAGACAGCCGTCTCTCTGGAAACACCATATATTTT | CASSPDSRLSGNTIYF
TRBJ2-1 | many | TRBD2 | TRBV4-1 | TGTGCCAGCAGCCTTCTTAGCGGGAGGGGGGATGAGCAGTTCTTC | CASSLLSGRGDEQFF
TRBJ1-4 | many | NA | TRBV19 | TGTGCCAGTAAAGAACAGACTAATGAAAAACTGTTTTTT | CASKEQTNEKLFF